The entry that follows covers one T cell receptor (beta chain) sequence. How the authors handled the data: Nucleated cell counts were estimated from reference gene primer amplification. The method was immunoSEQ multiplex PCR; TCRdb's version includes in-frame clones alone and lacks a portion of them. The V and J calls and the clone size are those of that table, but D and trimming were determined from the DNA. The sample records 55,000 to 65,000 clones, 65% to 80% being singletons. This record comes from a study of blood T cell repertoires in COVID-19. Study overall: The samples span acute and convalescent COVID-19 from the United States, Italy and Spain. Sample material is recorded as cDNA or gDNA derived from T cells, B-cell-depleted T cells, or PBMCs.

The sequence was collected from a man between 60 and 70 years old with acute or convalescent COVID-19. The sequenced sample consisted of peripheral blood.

CDR3 protein: CASSVGQKSDSPLHF. The CDR3 DNA reads as TGTGCCAGCAGCGTAGGGCAAAAATCAGATTCACCCCTCCACTTT. V and J are TRBV9 and TRBJ1-6; D unclear. The CDR3 length is 15 residues. CDR1 SGDLS and CDR2 YYNGEE come from the germline V gene. Trimming removed 0 bases from V and 8 bases from J, with 12 bases in between.